One and the same sample provided the 26 T cell receptor beta chains below, sequenced in a study of blood T cell repertoires in COVID-19. Only in-frame clones appear in the TCRdb table, and some are missing; sequencing was by immunoSEQ multiplex PCR. The sample contains around 250,000 clones, 80% to 90% of which appear only once. What was sequenced was PBMCs or T cells enriched from blood (not recorded which). The receptors were gathered from a woman in her 50s who had recovered from COVID-19.

This chain joins TRBV25-1 and TRBJ1-3; D gene uncertain. Germline assignment: CDR1 MGHDK and CDR2 SYGVNS. The CDR3 totals 15 residues. Trimming removed 4 bases at V and 0 bases at J, with 10 bases between. The CDR3 DNA is TGTGCCAGCAGTGGAACACGAAGCTCTGGAAACACCATATATTTT. This encodes CASSGTRSSGNTIYF.

The chain uses TRBV19 and TRBJ2-2, with D tentatively TRBD1 (5 bases). The CDR3 totals 15 residues. CDR1 and CDR2 (germline): LNHDA, SQIVND (reference sequence). Trimming removed 10 bases from V and 3 bases from J, with 18 bases in between. The CDR3 reads CATTLGQGYTGELFF. As DNA, the CDR3 is TGTGCCACCACGCTCGGGCAGGGTTACACCGGGGAGCTGTTTTTT.

This chain joins TRBV19 and TRBJ2-7; 10 nucleotides match TRBD1. V shed 6 bases and J 6 bases; nucleotides not matched to a gene: 5. Germline CDR1 LNHDA, CDR2 SQIVND (reference sequence). This CDR3 is built from 13 residues. This CDR3 is CASRPGTGVEQYF. The CDR3 DNA reads as TGTGCCAGTAGACCAGGGACAGGGGTCGAGCAGTACTTC.

The chain has TRBV18 and TRBJ2-4; D is possibly TRBD1 (6 bases). The V and J ends lost 3 bases and 6 bases respectively, with 9 bases between them. Germline values: CDR1 KGHSH, CDR2 LQKENI. The CDR3 totals 13 residues. The CDR3 sequence: CASSPPDRNIQYF. CDR3 bases: TGTGCCAGCTCACCCCCGGACAGAAACATTCAGTACTTC.

There are a few counts of this clone. The chain uses TRBV3-1 (or the pseudogene TRBV3-2) and TRBJ2-4; 8 bases agree with TRBD2. Germline V gene sequence: CDR1 LGHDT, CDR2 YNNKEL (reference sequence). CDR3 length: 15 amino acids. Trimming removed 3 bases from V and 6 bases from J; junction bases left unmatched: 7. The CDR3 region is CASSHGTRGGNIQYF. CDR3 in DNA: TGTGCCAGCAGCCATGGGACTAGAGGTGGAAACATTCAGTACTTC.

J is TRBJ2-1 and V is TRBV5-1, with TRBD2 identical over 9 bases. The CDR3 sequence is 14 residues long. The ends lost 5 bases at V and 5 bases at J; junction bases unmatched: 5. Germline V gene lookup returns CDR1 SGHRS and CDR2 YFSETQ. The CDR3 loop is CASRAGGVDNEQFF. CDR3 in DNA: TGCGCCAGCAGGGCGGGGGGGGTAGACAATGAGCAGTTCTTC.

V gene TRBV5-1 combines with J gene TRBJ1-2, with 8 bases identical to TRBD1. Germline CDR1 is SGHRS and CDR2 is YFSETQ. The CDR3 loop spans 14 amino acids. Losses at the gene ends were 3 bases for V and 7 bases for J; bases not matched to a gene: 8. CDR3 in amino acids: CASSSRTGFFGYTF. Here the CDR3 DNA reads TGCGCCAGCAGCTCACGGACAGGGTTTTTTGGCTACACCTTC.

This chain connects TRBV4-1 to TRBJ2-7; D is perhaps TRBD1 (6 bases). Trimming stripped 7 bases from V and 1 base from J, with 14 bases between. This CDR3 is built from 14 residues. In germline, CDR1 is MGHRA, CDR2 YSYEKL. The chain's CDR3 is CASNPTGLSYEQYF. CDR3 bases: TGCGCCAGCAACCCGACAGGCTTATCCTACGAGCAGTACTTC.

J is TRBJ2-1 and V is TRBV5-8; 8 positions match TRBD1. The V gene's germline CDR1 is SGHTS and CDR2 YDEGEE. V lost 6 bases to trimming and J lost 8 bases; unmatched junction nucleotides: 13. This CDR3 is built from 15 residues. The CDR3, as DNA: TGTGCCAGCACGATGACAGGGGCCGCTTTGGATGAGCAGTTCTTC. Translated: CASTMTGAALDEQFF.

This chain connects TRBV7-2 to TRBJ2-1, with TRBD2 identical over 14 bases. V lost 6 bases to trimming and J lost 9 bases; unmatched junction nucleotides: 10. Germline V gene sequence: CDR1 SGHTA, CDR2 FQGNSA. CDR3 length equals 16 residues. The CDR3, as DNA: TGTGCCAGCAGGAAGACTAGCGGGAGGGGGAAGAGTGAGCAGTTCTTC. Protein sequence: CASRKTSGRGKSEQFF.

This clone has only one observation. The chain is built from TRBV27 and TRBJ2-7; 8 positions match TRBD2. The CDR3 covers 15 residues. The V segment lost 6 bases and the J segment 1 base; nucleotides outside the gene matches: 8. CDR1 is MNHEY and CDR2 is SMNVEV in the germline V gene (reference sequence). The CDR3 here is CASSSTSGPSYEQYF. As DNA, the CDR3 is TGTGCCAGCAGCTCCACTAGCGGTCCTTCCTACGAGCAGTACTTC.

The gene calls are TRBV2 and TRBJ2-3, with 7 positions matching TRBD2. The ends lost 7 bases at V and 1 base at J; junction bases unmatched: 2. CDR1 and CDR2 (germline): SNHLY, FYNNEI. This CDR3 contains 13 residues. CDR3 amino acids: CASNSGGTDTQYF. CDR3 nucleotides: TGTGCCAGCAACAGCGGGGGCACAGATACGCAGTATTTT. The full variable domain, completed using reference TRBV2 and TRBJ2-3, is EPEVTQTPSHQVTQMGQEVILRCVPISNHLYFYWYRQILGQKVEFLVSFYNNEISEKSEIFDDQFSVERPDGSNFTLKIRSTKLEDSAMYFCASNSGGTDTQYFGPGTRLTVL.

The CDR3 DNA reads as TGTGCCAGCAGATCACAGGGGGCAACTAATGAAAAACTGTTTTTT. Translation: CASRSQGATNEKLFF. The chain has TRBV16 and TRBJ1-4, with 8 positions matching TRBD1. Looked up from germline, CDR1 is KGHSY and CDR2 is FQNENV. J lost 0 bases, V lost 6 bases, and 3 bases had no gene match. This CDR3 has 15 residues. Looking up the rest from reference TRBV16 and TRBJ1-4 gives the full variable domain: GEEVAQTPKHLVRGEGQKAKLYCAPIKGHSYVFWYQQVLKNEFKFLISFQNENVFDETGMPKERFSAKCLPNSPCSLEIQATKLEDSAVYFCASRSQGATNEKLFFGSGTQLSVL.

The chain uses TRBV4-2 and TRBJ1-2; 10 bases are a match to TRBD1. The CDR3 runs to 15 residues. Trimming took 0 bases from V and 6 from J; bases not matched to a gene: 4. In germline, CDR1 is LGHNA, CDR2 YNFKEQ. The CDR3 DNA sequence: TGTGCCAGCAGCCAAGATAGGACAGGGGGTGATGGCTACACCTTC. It codes for CASSQDRTGGDGYTF.

Note on this clone: A read error may account for a junction end that differs from germline. This chain links TRBV5-1 with TRBJ2-2, with D perhaps TRBD2 (5 bases). Germline V gives CDR1 SGHRS, CDR2 YFSETQ. This CDR3 spans 13 amino acids. The CDR3 protein is CATSRGYTGELFF. The CDR3 nucleotides read TGCGCCACCAGCAGAGGGTACACCGGGGAGCTGTTTTTT.

This chain connects TRBV24-1 to TRBJ1-4, with TRBD1 identical over 9 bases. Germline V CDR1 and CDR2: KGHDR, SFDVKD. V lost 12 bases and J lost 8; bases outside the gene matches: 6. The CDR3 is made up of 12 amino acids. The CDR3 loop is CAADRGMEKLFF. Here the CDR3 DNA reads TGTGCCGCGGACAGGGGAATGGAAAAACTGTTTTTT.

The chain couples TRBV28 to TRBJ1-5; TRBD1 might be the D (5 bases). The V gene lost 6 bases and the J gene lost 15 bases, with 21 bases spanning the gap. CDR1 and CDR2 (germline): MDHEN, SYDVKM. There are 13 residues in the CDR3. The DNA of the CDR3 is TGTGCCAGCAGCTCTTACCTGGACCGGGGGTTGCATTTT. Translation gives CASSSYLDRGLHF.

The rearrangement links TRBV4-2 to TRBJ2-2; tentative D call: TRBD2 (6 bases). The CDR3 runs 16 residues. The V end lost 0 bases, the J end lost 3 bases, and 11 bases lay between the germline ends. Germline CDR1 LGHNA, CDR2 YNFKEQ. The CDR3: CASSQDVAEDTGELFF. Here the CDR3 DNA reads TGTGCCAGCAGCCAAGATGTAGCGGAGGACACCGGGGAGCTGTTTTTT.

This chain connects TRBV27 to TRBJ2-1; TRBD2 might be the D (6 bases). Trimming took 5 bases from V and 7 from J, leaving 21 bases between them. This CDR3 spans 16 amino acids. CDR1 MNHEY and CDR2 SMNVEV come from the germline V gene (reference sequence). CDR3 protein: CASSPRRGGTVNEQFF. The CDR3 DNA reads as TGTGCCAGCAGTCCCCGGAGGGGCGGGACGGTGAATGAGCAGTTCTTC.

J is TRBJ1-1 and V is TRBV5-1; TRBD1 matches 9 bases. The germline V gene encodes CDR1 SGHRS and CDR2 YFSETQ. This CDR3 is built from 15 residues. Germline trimming cut 4 bases from V and 2 bases from J; bases unmatched to any gene: 6. The CDR3 is CASSPVTGGNTEAFF. CDR3 DNA: TGCGCCAGCAGCCCAGTGACAGGGGGTAACACTGAAGCTTTCTTT.

The chain carries TRBV5-1 and TRBJ2-1; TRBD2 matches at 9 bases. Germline V gives CDR1 SGHRS, CDR2 YFSETQ. The CDR3 loop spans 16 amino acids. Germline trimming cut 0 bases from V and 2 bases from J; bases unmatched to any gene: 3. The CDR3 nucleotides are TGCGCCAGCAGCTTGGCCCCTAGCGGGACCTACAATGAGCAGTTCTTC. Encoded protein: CASSLAPSGTYNEQFF.

V is TRBV6-6 and J is TRBJ1-2; a possible D gene is TRBD1 (5 bases). Between the trimmed V and J ends, which lost 0 bases and 6 bases, there was a span of 14 bases. This CDR3 region has 15 residues. Germline CDR1 and CDR2: MNHNY and SVGAGI (reference sequence). The DNA for the CDR3 is TGTGCCAGCAGTTACTCGCGGGGGGGAAAGGATGGCTACACCTTC. It encodes CASSYSRGGKDGYTF.

V gene TRBV6-5 combines with J gene TRBJ2-3; D may be TRBD2 (6 bases). V lost 4 bases and J lost 5, with 10 bases in between. The CDR3 spans 13 residues. Germline lookup yields CDR1 MNHEY and CDR2 SVGAGI. This CDR3 reads CASSFMRGDTQYF. Written as DNA, the CDR3 is TGTGCCAGCAGTTTCATGCGGGGAGATACGCAGTATTTT.

This rearrangement joins TRBV5-1 to TRBJ1-1, with TRBD1 as a possible D gene (6 bases). Germline CDR1 SGHRS, CDR2 YFSETQ. V was shortened by 0 bases and J by 6 bases, with 9 bases between the two germline ends. This CDR3 comprises 13 residues. As DNA, the CDR3 is TGCGCCAGCAGCTTGGGGCAGGGGTCTGAAGCTTTCTTT. Translated: CASSLGQGSEAFF.

V usage is TRBV7-9 and J usage is TRBJ1-4; D gene ambiguous. V shed 5 bases and J shed 8 bases, with 15 bases lying between them. Germline V CDR1 and CDR2: SEHNR, FQNEAQ (reference sequence). The CDR3 is made up of 14 amino acids. Here the CDR3 reads CASSRDLPGEKLFF. DNA for the CDR3: TGTGCCAGCAGCAGAGACCTGCCGGGGGAAAAACTGTTTTTT.

V usage is TRBV27 and J usage is TRBJ2-1; no firm D call. The germline gives CDR1 MNHEY, CDR2 SMNVEV (reference sequence). There are 13 residues in the CDR3. V was cut by 6 bases and J by 0 bases, with 6 bases left in between. The CDR3 coding sequence is TGTGCCAGCAGAAGCACCTCCTACAATGAGCAGTTCTTC. Encoded protein: CASRSTSYNEQFF.